This TCR beta chain derives from a study of T cell responses to AZD1222 COVID-19 vaccine. Germline CDR1 SGHVS, CDR2 FQNEAQ. CDR3 length equals 15 residues. Unmatched junction bases numbered 5, after V lost 6 bases and J lost 3 bases. Overall study findings and caveats: Spike-wide coverage was observed for vaccine-associated CD4 TCRs, with dominant responses at 160-218 and 743-854. Most donors were white British and more were female, and clonal diversity was possibly underestimated. After two AZD1222 doses, spike-specific TCR breadth and depth rose versus day 0.

A remark on this clone: What it recognizes is unknown.

Sequencing was performed with immunoSEQ multiplex PCR; in TCRdb, only in-frame clones are kept and a portion is missing. Altogether about 110,000 clones are present, about 82% being singletons, with the ten largest covering 3% to 4%. The J gene is TRBJ2-2, the V gene TRBV7-8, with 9 bases identical to TRBD2. The sequencing used peripheral blood, collected on day 0 of AZD1222 vaccination. The sequence was obtained from an adult in good health. The CDR3 coding sequence is TGTGCCAGCAGGGTTAGCGGGGGCCACACCGGGGAGCTGTTTTTT. It codes for CASRVSGGHTGELFF.